This entry features one T cell receptor (beta chain) sequence. Its antigen is currently unknown. The observed sequence ends 3 residues before the CDR3 terminus, with the missing tail filled in from the germline J gene. Recipients received nonmyeloablative bone marrow transplants from related graft donors, with transient mixed chimerism. Unstimulated regulatory T cells (CD4+CD25+CD127-), CD4+CD25- non-regulatory cells, CD4 and CD8 cells were FACS-sorted from thawed PBMCs. The table came from immunoSEQ multiplex PCR; TCRdb's copy has only in-frame clones and leaves some out. This repertoire comprises some 30,000 clones; its ten largest clones make up 1.5% to 2%. The data were obtained in a study of Tregs in tolerant kidney transplant recipients. Findings and caveats of the study: Antigen-driven expansion was suggested because donor-specific Tregs expanded more than all Tregs in tolerant patients. No direct test of biological reproducibility was done here.

Germline assignment: CDR1 LNHDA and CDR2 SQIVND (reference sequence). V gave up 6 bases and J gave up 3 bases; unmatched junction bases: 11. The CDR3 covers 15 residues. This clonotype was sampled from a human patient who received a combined kidney and bone marrow transplant. The graft donor may have given rise to some T cells. The rearrangement uses TRBV19 and TRBJ2-7; TRBD1 matches at 7 bases. Source: CD4+ T cells from blood (PBMCs), taken 24 months after the transplant. This CDR3 reads CASRPRDSLIYEQYF. CDR3 bases read: TGTGCCAGTAGACCACGGGACAGCCTTATCTACGAG.